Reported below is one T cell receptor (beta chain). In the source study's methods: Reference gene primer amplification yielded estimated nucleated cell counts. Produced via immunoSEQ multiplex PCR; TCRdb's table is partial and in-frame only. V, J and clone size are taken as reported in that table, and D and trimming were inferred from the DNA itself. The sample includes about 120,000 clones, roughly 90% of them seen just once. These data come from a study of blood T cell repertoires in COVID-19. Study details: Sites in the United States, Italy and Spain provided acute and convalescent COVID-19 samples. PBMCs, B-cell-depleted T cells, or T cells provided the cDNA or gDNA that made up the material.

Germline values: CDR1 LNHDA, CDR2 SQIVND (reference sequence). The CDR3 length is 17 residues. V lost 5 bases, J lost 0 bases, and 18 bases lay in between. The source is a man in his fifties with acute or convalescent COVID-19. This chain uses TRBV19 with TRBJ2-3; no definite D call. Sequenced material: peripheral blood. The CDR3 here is CASSSTRPSTSTDTQYF. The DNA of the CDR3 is TGTGCCAGTAGTTCAACCCGTCCAAGTACTAGCACAGATACGCAGTATTTT.